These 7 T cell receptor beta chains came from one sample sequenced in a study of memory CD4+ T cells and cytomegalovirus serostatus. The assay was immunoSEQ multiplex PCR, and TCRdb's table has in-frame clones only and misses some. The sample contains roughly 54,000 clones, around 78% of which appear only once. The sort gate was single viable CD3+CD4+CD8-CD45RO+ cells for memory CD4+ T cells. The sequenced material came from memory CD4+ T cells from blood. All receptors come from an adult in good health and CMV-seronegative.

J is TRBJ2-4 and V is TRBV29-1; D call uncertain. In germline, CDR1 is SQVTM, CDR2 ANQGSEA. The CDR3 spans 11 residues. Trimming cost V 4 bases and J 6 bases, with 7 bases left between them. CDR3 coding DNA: TGCAGCGTTGGGACGGTAAACATTCAGTACTTC. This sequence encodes CSVGTVNIQYF.

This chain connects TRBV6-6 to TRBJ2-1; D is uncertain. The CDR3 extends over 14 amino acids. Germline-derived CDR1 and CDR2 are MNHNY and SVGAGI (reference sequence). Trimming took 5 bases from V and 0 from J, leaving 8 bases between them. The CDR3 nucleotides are TGTGCCAGCAGTCCGACCAGCTCCTACAATGAGCAGTTCTTC. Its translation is CASSPTSSYNEQFF.

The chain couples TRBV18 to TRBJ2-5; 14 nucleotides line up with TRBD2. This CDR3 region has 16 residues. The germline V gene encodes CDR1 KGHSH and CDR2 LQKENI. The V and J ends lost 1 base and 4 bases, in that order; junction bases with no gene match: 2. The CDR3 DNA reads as TGTGCCAGCTCACCACAGGGACTAGCGGGGGCAGAGACCCAGTACTTC. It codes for CASSPQGLAGAETQYF.

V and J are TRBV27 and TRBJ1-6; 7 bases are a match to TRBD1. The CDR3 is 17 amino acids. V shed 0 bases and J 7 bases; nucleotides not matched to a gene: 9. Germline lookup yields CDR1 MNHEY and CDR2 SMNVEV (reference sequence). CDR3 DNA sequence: TGTGCCAGCAGTTTATCCAGGGGACAGCTAGCCAATTCACCCCTCCACTTT. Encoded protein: CASSLSRGQLANSPLHF.

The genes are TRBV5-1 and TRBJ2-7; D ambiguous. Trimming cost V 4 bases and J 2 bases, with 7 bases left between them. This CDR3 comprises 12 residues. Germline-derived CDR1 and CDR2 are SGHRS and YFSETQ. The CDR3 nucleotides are TGCGCCAGCAGCCCAGACGCCTACGAGCAGTACTTC. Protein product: CASSPDAYEQYF.

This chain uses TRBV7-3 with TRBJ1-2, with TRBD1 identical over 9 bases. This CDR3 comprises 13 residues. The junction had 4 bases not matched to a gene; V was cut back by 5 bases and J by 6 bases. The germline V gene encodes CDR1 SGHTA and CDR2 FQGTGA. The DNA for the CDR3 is TGTGCCAGCAGCCTTGGACAGGGGAATGGCTACACCTTC. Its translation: CASSLGQGNGYTF.

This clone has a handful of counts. The CDR3 DNA reads as TGTGCCAGCAGTGAGGGAAACTATGGCTACACCTTC. Residues: CASSEGNYGYTF. This chain uses TRBV6-4 with TRBJ1-2; D is undetermined. The length of the CDR3 is 12 residues. The V gene lost 3 bases and the J gene lost 2 bases, with 4 bases spanning the gap. CDR1 and CDR2 from the germline V gene are MRHNA and SNTAGT.